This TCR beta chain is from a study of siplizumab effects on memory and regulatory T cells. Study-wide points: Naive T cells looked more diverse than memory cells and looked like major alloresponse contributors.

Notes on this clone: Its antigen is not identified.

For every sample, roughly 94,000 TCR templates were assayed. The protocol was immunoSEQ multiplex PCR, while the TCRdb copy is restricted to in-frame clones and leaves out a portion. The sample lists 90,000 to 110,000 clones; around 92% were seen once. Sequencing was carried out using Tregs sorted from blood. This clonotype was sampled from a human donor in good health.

The CDR3 DNA sequence: TGCGCCAGCAGCCCCGGGACTACTATAGAGACCCAGTACTTC. The encoded protein is CASSPGTTIETQYF. V gene TRBV10-2 combines with J gene TRBJ2-5, with 7 nucleotides matching TRBD2. This CDR3 spans 14 amino acids. Germline V gives CDR1 WSHSY, CDR2 SAAADI. Unmatched junction bases numbered 8, after V lost 6 bases and J lost 4 bases.